This T cell receptor (beta chain) is from a study of T cell responses to AZD1222 COVID-19 vaccine. The CDR3 runs 16 residues. CDR1 SGHKS and CDR2 YYEKEE come from the germline V gene (reference sequence). V was pared by 4 bases and J by 0 bases, with 14 bases between. Study-wide findings and caveats: It should be noted that donors were predominantly white British and more often female, and clonal diversity was possibly underestimated. Spike-specific TCR breadth and depth both grew after two AZD1222 doses. Vaccine-related CD4 TCRs covered spike, predominating at 160-218 and 743-854.

This clone occurred once. Its antigen is undetermined. Assay used: immunoSEQ multiplex PCR; TCRdb lists only in-frame clones, some missing. The data hold some 140,000 clones, with 88% observed a single time. This chain connects TRBV5-5 to TRBJ2-4; perhaps TRBD1 as D (5 bases). The sample in question was peripheral blood, obtained on day 0 of AZD1222 vaccination. The TCR comes from an adult in good health. CDR3 nucleotides: TGTGCCAGCAGCCAGGACATGACAATAGCCAAAAACATTCAGTACTTC. This encodes CASSQDMTIAKNIQYF.